This paragraph covers one T cell receptor (beta chain) sequence. This sample was taken from a study of blood T cell repertoires in COVID-19. Looked up from germline, CDR1 is MNHNS and CDR2 is SASEGT. The V end lost 5 bases, the J end lost 2 bases, and 15 bases lay between the germline ends. The CDR3 covers 15 residues. Assay used: immunoSEQ multiplex PCR; TCRdb lists only in-frame clones, some missing. Of roughly 250,000 clones in the sample, roughly three quarters were seen once. The source is a woman between 40 and 50 years old with active or convalescent COVID-19. The rearrangement links TRBV6-1 to TRBJ2-5; D may be TRBD1 (6 bases). The sample comprised peripheral blood. The CDR3 sequence is CASSHRDQGQETQYF. CDR3 coding DNA: TGTGCCAGCAGTCACCGGGACCAGGGGCAAGAGACCCAGTACTTC.